The 15 T cell receptor beta chains below all came from one sample that was sequenced in a study of cytomegalovirus exposure and HLA in healthy donors (dated 2017 in TCRdb). Library method: the immunoSEQ multiplex PCR assay. For the multiplex PCR, a mixture combining 60 forward primers for TCR Vbeta segments and 13 reverse primers for TCR Jbeta segments was used. Entries here come from immuneACCESS through TCRdb and include only in-frame sequences with V and J called. Some clones fail to appear in such tables; in the studies checked, an unresolved V gene covers under half of the shortfall, and the cause of the remainder is unknown. The table for this sample shows approximately 71,000 clones. The top ten clonotypes cover around 3.8% of the sample. Sequencing was carried out using PBMCs. The receptor set was obtained from a female donor in good health and CMV-seropositive.

The chain uses TRBV18 and TRBJ2-1; 8 nucleotides agree with TRBD2. Looked up from germline, CDR1 is KGHSH and CDR2 is LQKENI. The CDR3 runs to 16 residues. V lost 2 bases and J lost 3; bases outside the gene matches: 6. This CDR3 is CASSPTKLAGYNEQFF. CDR3 bases: TGTGCCAGCTCACCAACTAAGCTAGCGGGCTACAATGAGCAGTTCTTC.

The chain recombines TRBV10-3 with TRBJ2-7; 7 bases line up with TRBD2. Trimming cost V 0 bases and J 3 bases; bases outside gene matches: 8. The germline CDR1 and CDR2 sequences are ENHRY and SYGVKD. The CDR3 runs to 16 residues. This CDR3 reads CAISESGLGGSYEQYF. CDR3 nucleotide sequence: TGTGCCATCAGTGAGTCGGGTCTGGGGGGGAGCTACGAGCAGTACTTC.

Note on this clone: The junction departs from the called germline gene at one end, perhaps through a read error. The chain carries TRBV10-1 and TRBJ2-7; 7 bases match TRBD1. CDR1 is WNHNN, CDR2 SYGVQD, per germline (reference sequence). CDR3 length: 14 residues. The DNA for the CDR3 is TGCGCCAGCAGCCGAGGCCCCGGGACAGTCCTTATTCGCTTC. Protein: CASSRGPGTVLIRF.

CDR3 amino acids: CASSDPSGAGTSYNEQFF. The DNA of the CDR3 is TGTGCCAGCAGTGACCCCTCCGGAGCGGGAACCTCCTACAATGAGCAGTTCTTC. V and J are TRBV25-1 and TRBJ2-1; 7 bases match TRBD2. The CDR3 has 18 residues. The germline CDR1 and CDR2 sequences are MGHDK and SYGVNS. V trimming: 3 bases; J trimming: 0 bases; junction bases outside the gene matches: 11.

The J gene is TRBJ2-3, the V gene TRBV29-1; TRBD2 matches 7 bases. V shed 6 bases, J shed 6 bases, and the junction held 15 bases outside the gene matches. Germline values: CDR1 SQVTM, CDR2 ANQGSEA. The CDR3 totals 15 residues. As DNA, the CDR3 is TGCAGCGTATTGGGGAGCGGGGAGGGGCGCGATACGCAGTATTTT. Amino acids: CSVLGSGEGRDTQYF.

The CDR3 region has the DNA TGTGCCACCAGCAGAGACAGGGGGCAATCCTACGAGCAGTACTTC. Its protein product is CATSRDRGQSYEQYF. The chain joins TRBV15 to TRBJ2-7; 8 bases line up with TRBD1. J gave up 1 base and V 0 bases, and 2 bases lay outside the gene matches. From germline, CDR1 is LNHNV and CDR2 YYDKDF (reference sequence). The CDR3 runs to 15 residues.

V gene TRBV7-2 combines with J gene TRBJ1-2; D unresolved. V lost 4 bases and J 1 base, leaving 13 bases between the germline ends. Germline CDR1 SGHTA, CDR2 FQGNSA. This CDR3 has 15 amino acids. CDR3 in amino acids: CASSSLPHNNYGYTF. The DNA of the CDR3 is TGTGCCAGCAGCTCTCTCCCACATAATAACTATGGCTACACCTTC.

The J gene is TRBJ1-1, the V gene TRBV11-2; TRBD1 is a possible D gene (5 bases). CDR3 length: 12 amino acids. Germline-derived CDR1 and CDR2 are SGHAT and FQNNGV. V lost 0 bases and J 10 bases, leaving 9 bases between the germline ends. The CDR3 sequence: CASSLDAGLAFF. For the CDR3, the DNA is TGTGCCAGCAGCTTAGATGCAGGGTTAGCTTTCTTT.

The chain uses TRBV10-2 and TRBJ2-1; TRBD2 matches 9 bases. CDR3 length equals 15 residues. Trimming took 2 bases from V and 8 from J; bases not matched to a gene: 7. The germline CDR1 and CDR2 sequences are WSHSY and SAAADI. Written as DNA, the CDR3 is TGCGCCAGCAGTGAGGGCCTAGCGGGAATATATGAGCAGTTCTTC. Its protein product is CASSEGLAGIYEQFF.

The J gene is TRBJ1-2, the V gene TRBV19, with 9 bases aligning to TRBD1. Germline V CDR1 and CDR2: LNHDA, SQIVND (reference sequence). V was clipped by 6 bases and J by 8 bases; unmatched bases: 7. The CDR3 covers 13 residues. In nucleotides, the CDR3 is TGTGCCAGTAGGGACAGGGGACCTAGAGGCTACACCTTC. It yields the protein CASRDRGPRGYTF.

This chain joins TRBV15 and TRBJ1-5; D is undetermined. CDR1 and CDR2 from the germline V gene are LNHNV and YYDKDF (reference sequence). The V and J ends lost 0 bases and 6 bases respectively, with 12 bases between them. This CDR3 contains 15 residues. DNA for the CDR3: TGTGCCACCAGCAGAGATAGGATAGGGAGTCAGCCCCAGCATTTT. Translating gives CATSRDRIGSQPQHF.

The chain employs TRBV18 and TRBJ2-3; D is perhaps TRBD2 (6 bases). Germline V gene lookup returns CDR1 KGHSH and CDR2 LQKENI. Trimming stripped 1 base from V and 0 bases from J, with 8 bases between. This CDR3 region has 15 residues. In DNA, the CDR3 is TGTGCCAGCTCACCACGGGGGGACAGCACAGATACGCAGTATTTT. It specifies CASSPRGDSTDTQYF.

The J gene is TRBJ2-7, the V gene TRBV14; 7 bases are shared with TRBD2. V dropped 2 bases and J dropped 2; count of bases not matched to a gene: 6. CDR1 is SGHDN and CDR2 is FVKESK in the germline V gene. The CDR3 totals 15 residues. This CDR3 reads CASSQFGGRAYEQYF. The CDR3 nucleotides are TGTGCCAGCAGCCAATTCGGGGGGAGGGCCTACGAGCAGTACTTC.

This rearrangement joins TRBV7-9 to TRBJ2-7; D is possibly TRBD2 (5 bases). The germline V and J ends were trimmed by 5 bases and 2 bases, with 22 bases remaining between them. The germline V gene encodes CDR1 SEHNR and CDR2 FQNEAQ (reference sequence). This CDR3 comprises 17 residues. CDR3 nucleotides: TGTGCCAGCAGCGCCCCGGTCTCGGCGGGTCGCACCTACGAGCAGTACTTC. It yields the protein CASSAPVSAGRTYEQYF.

The CDR3 reads CASSSRVFGELFF. CDR3 DNA sequence: TGTGCCAGCAGCTCCAGGGTATTCGGGGAGCTGTTTTTT. The chain couples TRBV5-4 to TRBJ2-2; tentative D call: TRBD1 (5 bases). The germline V gene encodes CDR1 SGHNT and CDR2 YYREEE (reference sequence). CDR3 size: 13 residues. V lost 3 bases and J lost 7, with 10 bases in between.